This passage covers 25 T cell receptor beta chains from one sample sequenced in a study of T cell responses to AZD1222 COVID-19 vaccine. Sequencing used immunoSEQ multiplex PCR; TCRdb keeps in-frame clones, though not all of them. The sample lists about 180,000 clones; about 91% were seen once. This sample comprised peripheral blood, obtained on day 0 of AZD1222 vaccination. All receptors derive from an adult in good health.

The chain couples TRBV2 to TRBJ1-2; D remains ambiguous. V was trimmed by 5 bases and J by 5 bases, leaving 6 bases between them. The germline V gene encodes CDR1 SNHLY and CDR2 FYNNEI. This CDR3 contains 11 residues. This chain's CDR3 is CASSQDYGYTF. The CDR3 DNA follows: TGTGCCAGCAGTCAGGATTATGGCTACACCTTC.

The DNA of the CDR3 is TGTGCCAGCTCACCAATGGCGGGAGGGAGCACAGATACGCAGTATTTT. Encoded protein: CASSPMAGGSTDTQYF. The chain has TRBV18 and TRBJ2-3, with 9 positions matching TRBD2. CDR1 and CDR2 from the germline V gene are KGHSH and LQKENI. Unmatched junction bases numbered 3, after V lost 2 bases and J lost 0 bases. CDR3 size: 16 residues.

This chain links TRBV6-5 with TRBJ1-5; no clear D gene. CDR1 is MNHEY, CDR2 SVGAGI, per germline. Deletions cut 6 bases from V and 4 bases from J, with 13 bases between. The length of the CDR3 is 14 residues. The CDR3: CASSPNPQNQPQHF. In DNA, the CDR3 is TGTGCCAGCAGCCCAAACCCCCAGAATCAGCCCCAGCATTTT.

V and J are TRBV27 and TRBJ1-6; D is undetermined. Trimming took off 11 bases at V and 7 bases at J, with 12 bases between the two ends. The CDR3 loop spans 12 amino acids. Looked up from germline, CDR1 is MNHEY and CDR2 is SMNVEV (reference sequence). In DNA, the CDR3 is TGTGCCTCCGGGCCAGGCAATTCACCCCTCCACTTT. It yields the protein CASGPGNSPLHF.

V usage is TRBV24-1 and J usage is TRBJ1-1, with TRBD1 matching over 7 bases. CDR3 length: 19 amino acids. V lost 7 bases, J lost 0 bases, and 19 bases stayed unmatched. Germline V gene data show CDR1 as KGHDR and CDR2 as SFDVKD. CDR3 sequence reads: CATRKTGQTDPNMNTEAFF. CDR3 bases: TGTGCCACCAGAAAGACGGGACAGACCGACCCTAACATGAACACTGAAGCTTTCTTT.

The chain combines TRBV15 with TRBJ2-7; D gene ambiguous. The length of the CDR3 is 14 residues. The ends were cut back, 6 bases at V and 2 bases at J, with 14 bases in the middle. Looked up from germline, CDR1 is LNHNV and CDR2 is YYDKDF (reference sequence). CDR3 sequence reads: CATSRLAATYEQYF. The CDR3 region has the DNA TGTGCCACCAGTAGATTAGCTGCAACCTACGAGCAGTACTTC.

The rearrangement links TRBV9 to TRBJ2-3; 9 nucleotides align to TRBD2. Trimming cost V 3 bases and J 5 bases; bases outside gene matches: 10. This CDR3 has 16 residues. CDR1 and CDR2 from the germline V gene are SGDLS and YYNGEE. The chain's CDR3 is CASSGGHSGSGDTQYF. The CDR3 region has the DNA TGTGCCAGCAGCGGAGGACATAGCGGGAGTGGAGATACGCAGTATTTT.

CDR3 residues: CAWSAGALNEKLFF. CDR3 nucleotides: TGTGCCTGGAGCGCAGGGGCCCTTAATGAAAAACTGTTTTTT. The rearrangement joins TRBV30 to TRBJ1-4, with D maybe TRBD1 (6 bases). CDR3 size: 14 residues. The germline gives CDR1 GTSNPN, CDR2 SVGIG (reference sequence). With 3 bases removed from V and 4 bases from J, the gap between germline ends came to 12 bases.

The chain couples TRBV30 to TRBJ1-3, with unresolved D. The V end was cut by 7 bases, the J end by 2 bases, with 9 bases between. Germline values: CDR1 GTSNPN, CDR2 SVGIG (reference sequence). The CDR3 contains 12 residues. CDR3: CAYKRAGNTIYF. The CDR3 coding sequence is TGTGCCTATAAAAGGGCTGGAAACACCATATATTTT.

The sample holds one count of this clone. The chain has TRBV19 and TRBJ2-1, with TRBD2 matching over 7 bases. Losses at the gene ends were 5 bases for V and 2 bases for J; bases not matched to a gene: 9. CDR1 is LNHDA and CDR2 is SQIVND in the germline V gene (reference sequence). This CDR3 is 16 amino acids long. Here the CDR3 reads CASSPRSGGAYNEQFF. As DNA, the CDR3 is TGTGCCAGTAGTCCCAGGTCTGGGGGGGCCTACAATGAGCAGTTCTTC.

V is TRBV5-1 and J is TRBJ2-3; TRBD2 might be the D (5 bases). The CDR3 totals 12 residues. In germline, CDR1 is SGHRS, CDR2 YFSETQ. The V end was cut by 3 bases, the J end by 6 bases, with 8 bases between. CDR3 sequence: CASSYRGDTQYF. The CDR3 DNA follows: TGCGCCAGCAGCTACAGAGGGGATACGCAGTATTTT.

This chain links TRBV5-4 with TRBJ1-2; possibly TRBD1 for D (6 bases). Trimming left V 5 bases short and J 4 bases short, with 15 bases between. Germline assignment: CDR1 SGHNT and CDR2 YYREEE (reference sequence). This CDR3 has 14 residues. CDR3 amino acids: CASSLQGALYGYTF. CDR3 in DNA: TGTGCCAGCAGTCTACAGGGCGCTCTCTATGGCTACACCTTC.

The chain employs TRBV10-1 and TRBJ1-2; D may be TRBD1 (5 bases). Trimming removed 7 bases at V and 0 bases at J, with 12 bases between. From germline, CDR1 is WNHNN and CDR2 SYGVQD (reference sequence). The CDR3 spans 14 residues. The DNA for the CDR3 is TGCGCCAGCACCTTTACGACAGCTAACTATGGCTACACCTTC. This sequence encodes CASTFTTANYGYTF.

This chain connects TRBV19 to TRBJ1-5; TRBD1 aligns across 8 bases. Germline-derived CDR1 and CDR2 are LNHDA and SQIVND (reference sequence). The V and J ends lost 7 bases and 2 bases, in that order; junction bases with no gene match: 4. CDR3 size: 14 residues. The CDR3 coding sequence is TGTGCCAGTACCATGACAGGGGGCAATCAGCCCCAGCATTTT. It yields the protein CASTMTGGNQPQHF.

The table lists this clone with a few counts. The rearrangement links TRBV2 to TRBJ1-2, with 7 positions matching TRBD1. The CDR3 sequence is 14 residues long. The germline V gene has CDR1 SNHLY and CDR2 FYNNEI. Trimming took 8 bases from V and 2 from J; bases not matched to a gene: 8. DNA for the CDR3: TGTGCCAGCCGACAGAAGGACAGGAACTATGGCTACACCTTC. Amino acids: CASRQKDRNYGYTF.

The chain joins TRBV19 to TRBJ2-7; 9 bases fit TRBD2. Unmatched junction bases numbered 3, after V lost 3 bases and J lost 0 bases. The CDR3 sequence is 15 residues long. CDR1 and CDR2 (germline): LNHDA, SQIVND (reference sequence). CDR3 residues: CASSIGGRDSYEQYF. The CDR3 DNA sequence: TGTGCCAGTAGTATTGGCGGGAGGGACTCCTACGAGCAGTACTTC.

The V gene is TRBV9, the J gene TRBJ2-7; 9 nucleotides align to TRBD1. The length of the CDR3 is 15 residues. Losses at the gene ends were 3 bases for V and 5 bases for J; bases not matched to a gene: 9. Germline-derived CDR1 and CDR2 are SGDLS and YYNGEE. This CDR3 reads CASSDSGTGLNEQYF. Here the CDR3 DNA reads TGTGCCAGCAGCGATTCCGGGACAGGGCTCAACGAGCAGTACTTC.

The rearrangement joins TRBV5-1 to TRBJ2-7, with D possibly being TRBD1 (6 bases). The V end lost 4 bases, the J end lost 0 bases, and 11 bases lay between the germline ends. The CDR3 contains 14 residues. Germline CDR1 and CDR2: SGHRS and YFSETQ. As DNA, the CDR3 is TGCGCCAGCAGCAACGGACAGAGCTCCTACGAGCAGTACTTC. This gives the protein CASSNGQSSYEQYF.

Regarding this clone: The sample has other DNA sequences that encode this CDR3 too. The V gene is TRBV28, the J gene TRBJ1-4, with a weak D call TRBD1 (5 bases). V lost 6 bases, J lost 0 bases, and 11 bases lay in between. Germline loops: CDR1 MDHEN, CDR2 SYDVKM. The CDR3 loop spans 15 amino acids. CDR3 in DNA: TGTGCCAGCAGCCCCCCGACAGCAACTAATGAAAAACTGTTTTTT. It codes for CASSPPTATNEKLFF.

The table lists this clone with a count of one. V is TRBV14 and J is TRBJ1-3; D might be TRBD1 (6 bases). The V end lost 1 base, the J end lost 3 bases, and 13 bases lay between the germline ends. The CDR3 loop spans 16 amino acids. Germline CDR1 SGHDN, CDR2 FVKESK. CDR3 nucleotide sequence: TGTGCCAGCAGCCAAGCCAGGGGCTTGCATGGAAACACCATATATTTT. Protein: CASSQARGLHGNTIYF.

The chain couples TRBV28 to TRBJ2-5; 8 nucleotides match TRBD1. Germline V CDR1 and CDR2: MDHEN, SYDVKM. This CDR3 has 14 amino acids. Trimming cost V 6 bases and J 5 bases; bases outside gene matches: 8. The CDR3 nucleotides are TGTGCCAGCAGCCAGGGGGCGAGGCTCGAGACCCAGTACTTC. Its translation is CASSQGARLETQYF.

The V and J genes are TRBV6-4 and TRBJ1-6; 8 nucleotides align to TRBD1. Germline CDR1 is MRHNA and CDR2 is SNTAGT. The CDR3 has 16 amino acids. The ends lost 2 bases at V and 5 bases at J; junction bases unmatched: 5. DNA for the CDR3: TGTGCCAGCAGTGACCGCGGGACAGGCAATAATTCACCCCTCCACTTT. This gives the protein CASSDRGTGNNSPLHF.

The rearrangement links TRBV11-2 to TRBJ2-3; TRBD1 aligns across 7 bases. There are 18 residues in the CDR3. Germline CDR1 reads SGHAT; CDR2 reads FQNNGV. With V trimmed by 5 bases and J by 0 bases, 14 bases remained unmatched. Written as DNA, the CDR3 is TGTGCCAGCAGCCCTCTTCCGGGACAGCGAGGGAGCACAGATACGCAGTATTTT. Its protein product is CASSPLPGQRGSTDTQYF.

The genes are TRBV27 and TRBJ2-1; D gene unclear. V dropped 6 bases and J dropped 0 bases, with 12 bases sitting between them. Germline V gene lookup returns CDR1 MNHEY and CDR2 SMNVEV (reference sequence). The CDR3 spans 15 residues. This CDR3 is CASSVPGSSYNEQFF. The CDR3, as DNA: TGTGCCAGCAGCGTACCGGGTAGCTCCTACAATGAGCAGTTCTTC.

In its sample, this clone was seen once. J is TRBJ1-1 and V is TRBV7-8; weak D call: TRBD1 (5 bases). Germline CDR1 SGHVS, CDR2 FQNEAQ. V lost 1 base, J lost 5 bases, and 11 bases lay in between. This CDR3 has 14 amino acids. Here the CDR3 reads CASSLGREGTEAFF. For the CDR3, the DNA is TGTGCCAGCAGCTTAGGCAGGGAGGGGACTGAAGCTTTCTTT. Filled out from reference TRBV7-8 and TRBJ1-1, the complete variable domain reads GAGVSQSPRYKVAKRGQDVALRCDPISGHVSLFWYQQALGQGPEFLTYFQNEAQLDKSGLPSDRFFAERPEGSVSTLKIQRTQQEDSAVYLCASSLGREGTEAFFGQGTRLTVV.